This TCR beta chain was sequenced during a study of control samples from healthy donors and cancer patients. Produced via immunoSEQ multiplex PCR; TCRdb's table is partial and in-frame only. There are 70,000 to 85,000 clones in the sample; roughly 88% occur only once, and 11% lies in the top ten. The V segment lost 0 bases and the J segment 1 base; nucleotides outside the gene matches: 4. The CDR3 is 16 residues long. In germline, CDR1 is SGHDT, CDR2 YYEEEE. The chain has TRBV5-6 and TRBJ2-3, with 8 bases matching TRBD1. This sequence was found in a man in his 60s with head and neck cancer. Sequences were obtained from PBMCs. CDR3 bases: TGTGCCAGCAGCTTGGTTGGACAGGGCGGCACAGATACGCAGTATTTT. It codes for CASSLVGQGGTDTQYF.